This T cell receptor (beta chain) was captured in a study of patients and donors after allogeneic stem cell transplantation. TCRdb reprocessed the RT-PCR reads with MiXCR, giving one entry per CDR3 protein. Here the sample spans fewer than 200,000 distinct CDR3 sequences, about 32% being singletons. Germline V gene sequence: CDR1 SGHRS, CDR2 YFSETQ. The CDR3 is 14 residues long. Trimming removed 2 bases at V and 0 bases at J, with 6 bases between. The specimen was blood, either unsorted or a sorted T cell fraction (not recorded which). The V gene is TRBV5-1, the J gene TRBJ2-1; no clear D. This receptor was taken from a human donor who was either an allogeneic HSCT recipient or a stem cell or donor lymphocyte infusion donor (not recorded which). It is not recorded whose cells these are; they may come from a transplant donor. The CDR3 nucleotides read TGCGCCAGCAGCTTCGAAAGCTCCTACAATGAGCAGTTCTTC. Translation gives CASSFESSYNEQFF.